This T cell receptor (beta chain) comes out of a study of metastatic and nonmetastatic thyroid tumors. Turning to the study itself: Blood and tumor or nodule tissue repertoires from malignant and benign thyroid patients were compared.

This CDR3 region has 14 residues. CDR1 SGHRS and CDR2 YFSETQ come from the germline V gene. TCRdb re-clonotyped the PCR reads through MiXCR. The data contain about 50,000 clones, 20% to 25% of them seen just once; the ten biggest clones take up about 4%. On this clone itself: A junction boundary mismatches the germline segment, possibly from a read error.

Thyroid surgery had not been preceded by any treatment in any patient. Source material: blood. The genes are TRBV5-1 and TRBJ2-7; no definite D call. This TCR was recovered from a female donor with papillary thyroid cancer or a benign thyroid nodule (not recorded which). Some clones in this sample may be carry-over from other donors' samples. The CDR3 loop is CARCEDRNSYEHDF. CDR3 bases: TGCGCCAGGTGCGAGGATAGGAACTCCTACGAGCACGACTTC.